These 26 T cell receptor beta chains were all obtained from the same sample, sequenced in a study of CD8 T cells in ankylosing spondylitis. TCRdb used MiXCR to reprocess the 5' RACE reads, holding one entry per CDR3 protein. The table includes around 300,000 distinct CDR3 sequences, roughly 14% detected once. The sample consisted of blood, either unsorted or a sorted T cell fraction (not recorded which). Receptor source: a male donor with ankylosing spondylitis or in good health (not recorded which).

The DNA of the CDR3 is TGCAGTGCTTTACCGGGACAGGGATTCGCCGGGGAGCTGTTTTTT. Translating it yields CSALPGQGFAGELFF. V usage is TRBV20-1 and J usage is TRBJ2-2; 9 nucleotides align to TRBD1. The CDR3 covers 15 residues. Germline CDR1 is DFQATT and CDR2 is SNEGSKA (reference sequence). Trimming removed 5 bases from V and 6 bases from J; junction bases left unmatched: 10.

This clonotype was counted between two and nine times. This chain connects TRBV10-3 to TRBJ1-2; D not certain. The CDR3 runs to 13 residues. V lost 2 bases, J lost 8 bases, and 12 bases lay in between. Looked up from germline, CDR1 is ENHRY and CDR2 is SYGVKD. The CDR3 DNA reads TGTGCCATCAGTGAGGTTTTGGGAGACGGCTACACCTTC. It specifies CAISEVLGDGYTF.

This clonotype was counted between two and nine times. V gene TRBV6-1 combines with J gene TRBJ2-1; D is perhaps TRBD1 (5 bases). The ends were cut back, 7 bases at V and 1 base at J, with 17 bases in the middle. The CDR3 length is 16 residues. In germline, CDR1 is MNHNS, CDR2 SASEGT. As DNA, the CDR3 is TGTGCCAGCACCTCCTTCAGGGTGGGGTCCTACAATGAGCAGTTCTTC. Translated, it gives CASTSFRVGSYNEQFF.

This clonotype was counted between two and nine times. J is TRBJ2-7 and V is TRBV3-1; D is unresolved. This CDR3 contains 13 residues. Germline-derived CDR1 and CDR2 are LGHDT and YNNKEL (reference sequence). With 1 base removed from V and 6 bases from J, the gap between germline ends came to 10 bases. This chain's CDR3 is CASSQGDLPEQYF. DNA of the CDR3: TGTGCCAGCAGCCAAGGGGATCTCCCCGAGCAGTACTTC.

Many counts were recorded for this clonotype. The chain is built from TRBV5-1 and TRBJ1-2; D is ambiguous. Germline CDR1 SGHRS, CDR2 YFSETQ. The CDR3 is 15 residues long. V shed 4 bases and J shed 7 bases, with 20 bases lying between them. CDR3 sequence: CASSPGRVQMFGYTF. CDR3 nucleotide sequence: TGCGCCAGCAGCCCGGGAAGGGTCCAGATGTTTGGCTACACCTTC.

This clonotype occurred many times. The J gene is TRBJ2-3, the V gene TRBV12-3 or TRBV12-4; TRBD1 or TRBD2 may be the D gene (5 bases each). With 2 bases removed from V and 4 bases from J, the gap between germline ends came to 16 bases. The CDR3 is made up of 16 amino acids. This CDR3 reads CASSLIAGTGADTQYF. CDR3 bases: TGTGCCAGCAGTTTAATTGCAGGGACGGGCGCAGATACGCAGTATTTT.

This clonotype has at least ten counts. J is TRBJ1-5 and V is TRBV4-1; 8 bases agree with TRBD1. Germline assignment: CDR1 MGHRA and CDR2 YSYEKL. V gave up 0 bases and J gave up 6 bases; unmatched junction bases: 13. This CDR3 is built from 18 residues. The CDR3 DNA reads as TGCGCCAGCAGCCAAGAGGGGTTTGGGCAGGGGGCTATTCAGCCCCAGCATTTT. Amino acids: CASSQEGFGQGAIQPQHF.

The chain couples TRBV7-9 to TRBJ2-7, with 8 nucleotides matching TRBD2. Unmatched junction bases numbered 9, after V lost 5 bases and J lost 3 bases. Germline CDR1 reads SEHNR; CDR2 reads FQNEAQ (reference sequence). The length of the CDR3 is 15 residues. CDR3 nucleotide sequence: TGTGCCAGCAGCCCATTCGAGAGCGGGGGCTACGAGCAGTACTTC. Its protein is CASSPFESGGYEQYF.

The V and J genes are TRBV12-3 or TRBV12-4 and TRBJ2-7; D assignment may be TRBD1 or TRBD2 (6 bases each). V was trimmed by 7 bases and J by 1 base, leaving 20 bases between them. The CDR3 is 16 amino acids. The DNA of the CDR3 is TGTGCCAGCACCGACAGGAGAACTAGCCGTTCCTACGAGCAGTACTTC. This gives the protein CASTDRRTSRSYEQYF.

The rearrangement joins TRBV7-2 to TRBJ1-1, with D perhaps TRBD1 (5 bases). V was shortened by 11 bases and J by 6 bases, with 22 bases between the two germline ends. The CDR3 covers 14 residues. The germline gives CDR1 SGHTA, CDR2 FQGNSA. The CDR3 nucleotides are TGTGCCGGTAGTAGAGGTAGGGGCCTGGCTGAAGCTTTCTTT. It codes for CAGSRGRGLAEAFF.

This clonotype has only a few counts. The gene calls are TRBV27 and TRBJ2-7, with TRBD2 matching 16 bases. The germline CDR1 and CDR2 sequences are MNHEY and SMNVEV (reference sequence). J gave up 6 bases and V 6 bases, and 5 bases lay outside the gene matches. This CDR3 is 15 amino acids long. As DNA, the CDR3 is TGTGCCAGCAGACCTGGGACTAGCGGGAGGGGCGAGCAGTACTTC. It specifies CASRPGTSGRGEQYF.

This clonotype occurred a few times. The V call is TRBV20-1, the J call TRBJ2-1; 12 bases match TRBD2. The CDR3 covers 19 residues. Germline loops: CDR1 DFQATT, CDR2 SNEGSKA (reference sequence). J gave up 0 bases and V 5 bases, and 14 bases lay outside the gene matches. The CDR3 sequence is CSASRGLAGSFSSYNEQFF. CDR3 DNA sequence: TGCAGTGCTTCCCGAGGACTAGCGGGGTCGTTTAGCTCCTACAATGAGCAGTTCTTC.

The chain links TRBV3-1 to TRBJ2-7, with a possible D match to TRBD2 (6 bases). CDR1 is LGHDT, CDR2 YNNKEL, per germline (reference sequence). V was clipped by 1 base and J by 7 bases, with 17 bases between them. The CDR3 has 15 residues. The CDR3 DNA is TGTGCCAGCAGCCAAGTACAGCGGGCGGGGAGGGAGCAGTACTTC. Protein sequence: CASSQVQRAGREQYF.

Only a few counts were recorded for this clonotype. V is TRBV5-1 and J is TRBJ2-7; D could derive from TRBD1 or TRBD2 (5 bases each). Germline CDR1 and CDR2: SGHRS and YFSETQ. The CDR3 covers 14 residues. V was shortened by 9 bases and J by 0 bases, with 16 bases between the two germline ends. The CDR3 protein is CATLLGDGSYEQYF. The CDR3 DNA follows: TGCGCCACCCTCTTAGGGGACGGCTCCTACGAGCAGTACTTC.

Worth noting for this clonotype: One end of the junction is discordant with germline, which a read error may explain. The rearrangement links TRBV7-2 to TRBJ1-1; D call uncertain. Per the germline V gene, CDR1 is SGHTA and CDR2 is FQGNSA. The CDR3 runs 11 residues. The CDR3 nucleotides read TGTGCCAGCAGCTTGAGTACTGAAACTTTCTTT. Translating gives CASSLSTETFF.

The chain is built from TRBV6-5 and TRBJ2-1; 7 bases map to TRBD2. This CDR3 is built from 15 residues. V dropped 1 base and J dropped 0; count of bases not matched to a gene: 0. In germline, CDR1 is MNHEY, CDR2 SVGAGI. CDR3 in DNA: TGTGCCAGCAGTTACTGGGGGGGCTCCTACAATGAGCAGTTCTTC. Amino acids: CASSYWGGSYNEQFF.

The chain carries TRBV20-1 and TRBJ1-1, with D possibly matching TRBD1 (5 bases). Germline V gives CDR1 DFQATT, CDR2 SNEGSKA (reference sequence). Trimming shortened V by 4 bases and J by 1 base, and 16 bases separated the two germline ends. The length of the CDR3 is 15 residues. The CDR3 reads CSAKEWGRRNTEAFF. Written as DNA, the CDR3 is TGCAGTGCTAAGGAATGGGGCCGGCGGAACACTGAAGCTTTCTTT.

This clonotype showed up just a few times. This chain uses TRBV12-3 or TRBV12-4 with TRBJ1-1; no reliable D call. The CDR3 length is 13 residues. The V gene lost 5 bases and the J gene lost 1 base, with 8 bases spanning the gap. In DNA, the CDR3 is TGTGCCAGCAGTGCCGGGCCGAACACTGAAGCTTTCTTT. This codes for CASSAGPNTEAFF.

This clonotype was counted once. V gene TRBV3-1 combines with J gene TRBJ1-1; 7 bases are a match to TRBD1. Per the germline V gene, CDR1 is LGHDT and CDR2 is YNNKEL (reference sequence). J gave up 1 base and V 1 base, and 3 bases lay outside the gene matches. The CDR3 totals 15 residues. In DNA form, the CDR3 reads TGTGCCAGCAGCCAAGCGGGGACAGCGAACACTGAAGCTTTCTTT. This sequence encodes CASSQAGTANTEAFF.

This clonotype was seen a handful of times. V is TRBV5-1 and J is TRBJ2-4, with 10 bases lining up with TRBD1. This CDR3 region has 13 residues. The V segment lost 3 bases and the J segment 8 bases; nucleotides outside the gene matches: 2. CDR1 and CDR2 (germline): SGHRS, YFSETQ. The CDR3 nucleotides are TGCGCCAGCAGCTCGGACAGGGGGGACATTCAGTACTTC. It is translated as CASSSDRGDIQYF. The variable domain in full, completed from reference TRBV5-1 and TRBJ2-4, reads KAGVTQTPRYLIKTRGQQVTLSCSPISGHRSVSWYQQTPGQGLQFLFEYFSETQRNKGNFPGRFSGRQFSNSRSEMNVSTLELGDSALYLCASSSDRGDIQYFGAGTRLSVL.

This clonotype was observed a handful of times. This chain links TRBV19 with TRBJ2-2; D is uncertain. Germline-derived CDR1 and CDR2 are LNHDA and SQIVND (reference sequence). The ends were cut back, 5 bases at V and 9 bases at J, with 16 bases in the middle. The CDR3 spans 14 residues. CDR3 sequence (DNA): TGTGCCAGTAGTCTGACCGGATTTGGACGGGAGCTGTTTTTT. It yields the protein CASSLTGFGRELFF.

V usage is TRBV6-5 and J usage is TRBJ1-4; maybe TRBD1 (6 bases). V lost 4 bases to trimming and J lost 10 bases, with 16 bases between them. The CDR3 sequence is 14 residues long. Germline CDR1 MNHEY, CDR2 SVGAGI. The CDR3 region has the DNA TGTGCCAGCAGTTCCCGGGGGCAGGGACGAAAACTGTTTTTT. Its protein product is CASSSRGQGRKLFF.

This clonotype was seen only once. The chain combines TRBV18 with TRBJ2-1; 13 bases match TRBD2. CDR1 and CDR2 (germline): KGHSH, LQKENI. This CDR3 is built from 17 residues. V was clipped by 2 bases and J by 0 bases; unmatched bases: 1. The CDR3 region is CASSPGTSGVSYNEQFF. CDR3 sequence (DNA): TGTGCCAGCTCACCAGGGACTAGCGGGGTCTCCTACAATGAGCAGTTCTTC.

This clonotype was recorded at least ten times. The chain employs TRBV11-2 and TRBJ2-1, with 11 bases fitting TRBD2. This CDR3 comprises 15 residues. Germline-derived CDR1 and CDR2 are SGHAT and FQNNGV. Trimming cost V 6 bases and J 8 bases; bases outside gene matches: 9. DNA of the CDR3: TGTGCCAGCAGGGATCCTAGCGGGGGGCTTTATGAGCAGTTCTTC. This codes for CASRDPSGGLYEQFF.

A few counts support this clonotype. The J gene is TRBJ2-4, the V gene TRBV5-1, with D perhaps TRBD2 (6 bases). The germline gives CDR1 SGHRS, CDR2 YFSETQ. V lost 1 base to trimming and J lost 8 bases, with 10 bases between them. The CDR3 contains 13 residues. The CDR3 nucleotides are TGCGCCAGCAGCTTGCGGGGCGGGGACATTCAGTACTTC. Its translation is CASSLRGGDIQYF.

This clonotype was detected only a few times. The chain uses TRBV7-8 and TRBJ1-3; no definite D call. V shed 3 bases and J shed 1 base, with 4 bases lying between them. Germline CDR1 reads SGHVS; CDR2 reads FQNEAQ. This CDR3 comprises 13 residues. The CDR3 DNA reads as TGTGCCAGCAGCTTCTTGTCTGGAAACACCATATATTTT. Encoded protein: CASSFLSGNTIYF.